This passage covers 21 T cell receptor beta chains from one sample sequenced in a study of blood T cells in healthy people across ages. A J-beta primer mix and a sample-barcoded 5' primer were used in a second PCR of roughly 6 to 11 cycles. TCRdb used MiXCR to reprocess the 5' RACE reads, holding one entry per CDR3 protein. There are around 650,000 distinct CDR3 sequences in the sample; 40% to 45% occur only once, and 25% to 35% lies in the top ten. The sequenced sample consisted of blood. The receptor source for this set is a man of 80 years or more in good health.

The CDR3 nucleotides are TGTGCCAGCAGCGTTTCCGGGAGGTCCGAGACCCAGTACTTC. It codes for CASSVSGRSETQYF. V is TRBV7-2 and J is TRBJ2-5; 7 nucleotides agree with TRBD2. The V and J ends lost 5 bases and 5 bases, in that order; junction bases with no gene match: 8. This CDR3 is built from 14 residues. Looked up from germline, CDR1 is SGHTA and CDR2 is FQGNSA.

This clonotype came up many times. Here the CDR3 DNA reads TGTGCCAGCAGCTTAACCGCCAGCGGAGGGCCCGGGCACATTCAGTACTTC. This translates into CASSLTASGGPGHIQYF. The chain uses TRBV7-2 and TRBJ2-4; D is possibly TRBD2 (6 bases). Between the trimmed V and J ends, which lost 2 bases and 8 bases, there was a span of 22 bases. The CDR3 is 17 residues long. The germline CDR1 and CDR2 sequences are SGHTA and FQGNSA.

V is TRBV6-2 or TRBV6-3 and J is TRBJ2-2; D perhaps matches TRBD2 (6 bases). Trimming took off 6 bases at V and 6 bases at J, with 11 bases between the two ends. Germline V gene lookup returns CDR1 MNHEY and CDR2 SVGEGT. The CDR3 consists of 13 residues. The CDR3 DNA follows: TGTGCCAGCAGACTTACTAGCTCCGGGGAGCTGTTTTTT. Encoded protein: CASRLTSSGELFF.

This clonotype appeared many times. The J gene is TRBJ2-5, the V gene TRBV3-1; maybe TRBD1 (6 bases). TRBJ2-7 matches the DNA end more closely, so the J call is doubtful. The CDR3 length is 15 residues. In germline, CDR1 is LGHDT, CDR2 YNNKEL (reference sequence). CDR3 DNA: TGTGCCAGCAGCCAAATGGGGGACAAAGAATACGAGCAGTACTTC. As protein: CASSQMGDKEYEQYF.

The chain couples TRBV20-1 to TRBJ1-6, with D uncertain. The CDR3 length is 15 residues. The V gene's germline CDR1 is DFQATT and CDR2 SNEGSKA (reference sequence). V lost 3 bases, J lost 0 bases, and 9 bases lay in between. The CDR3 here is CSAREANSYNSPLHF. The CDR3 DNA reads TGCAGTGCTAGGGAGGCGAACTCCTATAATTCACCCCTCCACTTT.

The CDR3 nucleotides read TGTGCCAGCAGTTCATCCGGGACAGGGTACAATGAGCAGTACTTC. This sequence encodes CASSSSGTGYNEQYF. This chain joins TRBV12-3 or TRBV12-4 and TRBJ2-7, with 9 bases that match TRBD1. The CDR3 runs to 15 residues. The V gene end was trimmed by 4 bases and the J gene end by 7 bases; junction bases not matched to a gene: 11.

This clonotype showed up just a few times. The chain has TRBV5-5 and TRBJ1-5, with TRBD1 matching 7 bases. Germline V lookup: CDR1 SGHKS, CDR2 YYEKEE (reference sequence). Losses at the gene ends were 5 bases for V and 7 bases for J; bases not matched to a gene: 15. This CDR3 is 16 amino acids long. The CDR3 region has the DNA TGTGCCAGCAGTCCAACCGGGACAGCGACCGGACAGCCCCAGCATTTT. This encodes CASSPTGTATGQPQHF.

This sequence joins TRBV28 and TRBJ1-2, with 9 bases matching TRBD1. The CDR3 is 16 amino acids. V lost 6 bases, J lost 7 bases, and 15 bases stayed unmatched. Per germline, CDR1 MDHEN and CDR2 SYDVKM. CDR3 bases: TGTGCCAGCAGACTCCCCGGGACAGGGCTGAGTGGTGGCTACACCTTC. Its protein product is CASRLPGTGLSGGYTF.

This chain links TRBV6-5 with TRBJ2-3, with D possibly being TRBD1 or TRBD2 (5 bases each). From germline, CDR1 is MNHEY and CDR2 SVGAGI. The CDR3 is 15 residues long. V was shortened by 5 bases and J by 0 bases, with 12 bases between the two germline ends. In DNA, the CDR3 is TGTGCCAGCAGTCGACCGGGGCCTAGCACAGATACGCAGTATTTT. Translated, it gives CASSRPGPSTDTQYF.

The sample holds a few counts of this clonotype. V and J are TRBV28 and TRBJ2-3; D may be TRBD2 (6 bases). Deletions cut 7 bases from V and 0 bases from J, with 14 bases between. Germline V CDR1 and CDR2: MDHEN, SYDVKM. The CDR3 has 15 residues. The CDR3 nucleotides are TGTGCCAGCACGCCGGGCGGGACTAGCACAGATACGCAGTATTTT. Residues: CASTPGGTSTDTQYF. The full variable domain, its missing parts supplied by reference TRBV28 and TRBJ2-3, is DVKVTQSSRYLVKRTGEKVFLECVQDMDHENMFWYRQDPGLGLRLIYFSYDVKMKEKGDIPEGYSVSREKKERFSLILESASTNQTSMYLCASTPGGTSTDTQYFGPGTRLTVL.

The chain recombines TRBV29-1 with TRBJ2-1; no clear D. The CDR3 runs 11 residues. Germline V CDR1 and CDR2: SQVTM, ANQGSEA. V lost 8 bases, J lost 3 bases, and 8 bases lay in between. The CDR3, as DNA: TGCAGCCTGGGAAACTACAATGAGCAGTTCTTC. Protein sequence: CSLGNYNEQFF.

V and J are TRBV6-1 and TRBJ2-1; no clear D. The CDR3 sequence is 11 residues long. Germline CDR1 reads MNHNS; CDR2 reads SASEGT. The ends were cut back, 2 bases at V and 12 bases at J, with 8 bases in the middle. The CDR3 bases are TGTGCCAGCAGTGAACCAATGACGCAGTTCTTC. Protein sequence: CASSEPMTQFF.

This clonotype showed up just a few times. The CDR3 protein is CASTPMGGTVYEQYF. In DNA, the CDR3 is TGCGCCAGCACCCCCATGGGGGGCACCGTCTACGAGCAGTACTTC. The V gene is TRBV5-1, the J gene TRBJ2-5; D is tentatively TRBD1 or TRBD2 (6 bases each). The end of the DNA is better explained by TRBJ2-7, so the J call may be wrong. Germline CDR1 SGHRS, CDR2 YFSETQ. The CDR3 is 15 residues long.

The rearrangement uses TRBV7-8 and TRBJ1-2; 9 bases agree with TRBD1. Per germline, CDR1 SGHVS and CDR2 FQNEAQ. This CDR3 spans 15 amino acids. The V and J ends lost 4 bases and 4 bases, in that order; junction bases with no gene match: 7. DNA of the CDR3: TGTGCCAGCAGCTCTAGGACAGGGGAGGCCTATGGCTACACCTTC. As protein: CASSSRTGEAYGYTF.

The chain couples TRBV10-1 to TRBJ2-2, with unresolved D. The CDR3 length is 13 residues. The germline V gene has CDR1 WNHNN and CDR2 SYGVQD (reference sequence). Deletions cut 3 bases from V and 6 bases from J, with 8 bases between. The chain's CDR3 is CASSDRNPGELFF. The CDR3 nucleotides read TGCGCCAGCAGTGATAGAAATCCCGGGGAGCTGTTTTTT.

This clonotype turned up a few times. CDR3 protein: CSVAQGQGYGYTF. CDR3 DNA sequence: TGCAGCGTAGCGCAGGGACAGGGGTATGGCTACACCTTC. The chain joins TRBV29-1 to TRBJ1-2; 10 nucleotides align to TRBD1. V lost 6 bases and J lost 5; bases outside the gene matches: 6. Germline CDR1 and CDR2: SQVTM and ANQGSEA. The CDR3 has 13 amino acids.

V gene TRBV14 combines with J gene TRBJ2-7; D is possibly TRBD1 or TRBD2 (5 bases each). The CDR3 has 15 amino acids. The V end lost 1 base, the J end lost 0 bases, and 10 bases lay between the germline ends. CDR1 and CDR2 (germline): SGHDN, FVKESK. The CDR3 sequence: CASSQGLGTSYEQYF. The CDR3 coding sequence is TGTGCCAGCAGCCAAGGACTGGGGACCTCCTACGAGCAGTACTTC.

A few counts support this clonotype. The rearrangement joins TRBV20-1 to TRBJ2-4; D assignment may be TRBD1 or TRBD2 (5 bases each). V was cut by 1 base and J by 0 bases, with 19 bases left in between. There are 18 residues in the CDR3. Germline CDR1 reads DFQATT; CDR2 reads SNEGSKA (reference sequence). CDR3 in DNA: TGCAGTGCTAGAGTCAAGGAGGACAACCCCATAGCCAAAAACATTCAGTACTTC. The encoded protein is CSARVKEDNPIAKNIQYF.

DNA of the CDR3: TGCAGCACAAGGACATATGAGACCCAGTACTTC. It is translated as CSTRTYETQYF. The chain has TRBV29-1 and TRBJ2-7, with D possibly TRBD1 on 5 matching bases. With the DNA end fitting TRBJ2-5 better, the J assignment may be wrong. Per the germline V gene, CDR1 is SQVTM and CDR2 is ANQGSEA. This CDR3 contains 11 residues.

The chain carries TRBV6-5 and TRBJ2-3; possibly TRBD1 or TRBD2 for D (6 bases each). Germline V gene sequence: CDR1 MNHEY, CDR2 SVGAGI. Trimming stripped 2 bases from V and 1 base from J, with 19 bases between. The CDR3 has 18 amino acids. The CDR3 DNA follows: TGTGCCAGCAGTTACCTCGGAGGGGGTCCCGGACGCACAGATACGCAGTATTTT. Protein product: CASSYLGGGPGRTDTQYF.

This clonotype was seen a handful of times. This sequence joins TRBV28 and TRBJ2-7; 12 bases are shared with TRBD1. Germline values: CDR1 MDHEN, CDR2 SYDVKM. V lost 4 bases and J lost 6; bases outside the gene matches: 7. The CDR3 is made up of 15 amino acids. This chain's CDR3 is CASSYPGTGGSEQYF. CDR3 sequence (DNA): TGTGCCAGCAGTTACCCCGGGACAGGGGGCTCCGAGCAGTACTTC. The entire variable domain, with the rest obtained from reference TRBV28 and TRBJ2-7, is as follows: DVKVTQSSRYLVKRTGEKVFLECVQDMDHENMFWYRQDPGLGLRLIYFSYDVKMKEKGDIPEGYSVSREKKERFSLILESASTNQTSMYLCASSYPGTGGSEQYFGPGTRLTVT.